The 26 T cell receptor beta chains presented below share a single source sample, sequenced in a study of cytomegalovirus exposure and HLA in healthy donors. With 60 Vbeta and 13 Jbeta primers, the PCR was carried out. Clones were read by immunoSEQ multiplex PCR, and TCRdb kept only the in-frame ones, dropping some. The table has approximately 170,000 clones, 60% to 80% seen once. Sequenced input: PBMCs. Receptors originate from a female donor in good health and CMV-seronegative.

The V and J genes are TRBV18 and TRBJ2-1, with 7 bases identical to TRBD2. Germline V gives CDR1 KGHSH, CDR2 LQKENI. Unmatched junction bases numbered 13, after V lost 0 bases and J lost 8 bases. There are 17 residues in the CDR3. DNA for the CDR3: TGTGCCAGCTCACCACCTCGTCGGGCTAGCGGTCGCGATGAGCAGTTCTTC. Translating gives CASSPPRRASGRDEQFF.

DNA of the CDR3: TGCGCCAGCAGCCAACCGACGGGGGGAACTGAAGCTTTCTTT. This codes for CASSQPTGGTEAFF. This sequence joins TRBV4-3 and TRBJ1-1; possibly TRBD1 for D (5 bases). Germline values: CDR1 LGHNA, CDR2 YSLEER. This CDR3 comprises 14 residues. The V gene lost 2 bases and the J gene lost 5 bases, with 12 bases spanning the gap.

This clone was seen just once. The rearrangement links TRBV28 to TRBJ1-2; TRBD1 might be the D (6 bases). This CDR3 comprises 16 residues. With 8 bases removed from V and 4 bases from J, the gap between germline ends came to 23 bases. Germline CDR1 reads MDHEN; CDR2 reads SYDVKM. CDR3 region: CASVGAGPAHGYGYTF. In nucleotides, the CDR3 is TGTGCCAGCGTGGGGGCCGGTCCCGCGCATGGCTATGGCTACACCTTC.

The rearrangement links TRBV28 to TRBJ2-1, with 9 bases that match TRBD2. The V and J ends lost 8 bases and 9 bases, in that order; junction bases with no gene match: 11. The CDR3 has 14 residues. The germline V gene encodes CDR1 MDHEN and CDR2 SYDVKM. The CDR3 loop is CASRLSGSGSEQFF. The CDR3 DNA is TGTGCCAGCCGTCTTAGCGGGAGCGGCAGTGAGCAGTTCTTC.

The rearrangement uses TRBV6-5 and TRBJ1-5; 8 bases line up with TRBD1. The CDR3 totals 16 residues. V gave up 2 bases and J gave up 1 base; unmatched junction bases: 4. CDR1 is MNHEY, CDR2 SVGAGI, per germline. This chain's CDR3 is CASSYTDRGSNQPQHF. The CDR3 DNA reads as TGTGCCAGCAGTTACACCGACAGGGGAAGCAATCAGCCCCAGCATTTT.

The chain joins TRBV25-1 to TRBJ1-6, with 7 bases aligning to TRBD1. V lost 8 bases and J lost 6; bases outside the gene matches: 7. The CDR3 has 14 amino acids. Germline loops: CDR1 MGHDK, CDR2 SYGVNS. CDR3 residues: CASGYRGSNSPLHF. In nucleotides, the CDR3 is TGTGCCAGCGGATACAGGGGTTCTAATTCACCCCTCCACTTT.

To note about this clone: One junction end disagrees with the germline gene, perhaps due to a read error. The CDR3 loop reads CASSSRQFQGTQYF. As DNA, the CDR3 is TGTGCCAGCAGCTCCAGACAGTTTCAAGGGACCCAGTACTTC. The V gene is TRBV11-1, the J gene TRBJ2-5; a possible D gene is TRBD1 (5 bases). The germline gives CDR1 SGHAT, CDR2 FQDESV (reference sequence). The CDR3 extends over 14 amino acids.

The gene calls are TRBV2 and TRBJ1-2; a weak D match, TRBD1 (6 bases). CDR3 length: 15 residues. Germline-derived CDR1 and CDR2 are SNHLY and FYNNEI. V shed 4 bases and J shed 0 bases, with 12 bases lying between them. The CDR3 reads CASSVRTVANYGYTF. For the CDR3, the DNA is TGTGCCAGCAGTGTCCGGACAGTAGCTAACTATGGCTACACCTTC. The variable domain in full, completed from reference TRBV2 and TRBJ1-2, reads EPEVTQTPSHQVTQMGQEVILRCVPISNHLYFYWYRQILGQKVEFLVSFYNNEISEKSEIFDDQFSVERPDGSNFTLKIRSTKLEDSAMYFCASSVRTVANYGYTFGSGTRLTVV.

Turning to this clone: Other DNA sequences from this sample encode an identical CDR3 as well. The J gene is TRBJ1-2, the V gene TRBV14, with TRBD1 matching 7 bases. The germline V gene has CDR1 SGHDN and CDR2 FVKESK. With 1 base clipped from V and 5 bases from J, the junction kept 4 bases outside the gene matches. CDR3 size: 14 residues. The CDR3 DNA follows: TGTGCCAGCAGCCAAGGACAGGGCTGGTATGGCTACACCTTC. Protein: CASSQGQGWYGYTF.

This clone appeared a few times. V is TRBV4-2 and J is TRBJ2-7, with 8 bases that match TRBD2. The germline V gene has CDR1 LGHNA and CDR2 YNFKEQ. The junction had 1 base not matched to a gene; V was cut back by 0 bases and J by 0 bases. The CDR3 loop spans 15 amino acids. CDR3 in amino acids: CASSQDTSGSYEQYF. The DNA of the CDR3 is TGTGCCAGCAGCCAAGACACTAGCGGCTCCTACGAGCAGTACTTC.

The chain uses TRBV28 and TRBJ2-3, with 11 bases identical to TRBD2. Germline trimming cut 6 bases from V and 1 base from J; bases unmatched to any gene: 6. Per the germline V gene, CDR1 is MDHEN and CDR2 is SYDVKM. The CDR3 covers 16 residues. In DNA, the CDR3 is TGTGCCAGCAGCGAAACTAGCGGGGGCGGCACAGATACGCAGTATTTT. Translating it yields CASSETSGGGTDTQYF.

Only one count was recorded for this clone. The chain carries TRBV29-1 and TRBJ2-7, with TRBD2 as a possible D gene (5 bases). Germline CDR1 reads SQVTM; CDR2 reads ANQGSEA. This CDR3 contains 11 residues. Trimming took off 6 bases at V and 2 bases at J, with 8 bases between the two ends. CDR3 nucleotide sequence: TGCAGCGTGACTACCGCCTACGAGCAGTACTTC. Protein product: CSVTTAYEQYF.

This clone appeared a few times. CDR3: CASSPIGTGHNEQFF. CDR3 sequence (DNA): TGTGCCAGCTCACCGATCGGGACAGGGCACAATGAGCAGTTCTTC. The V gene is TRBV18, the J gene TRBJ2-1; 9 bases are a match to TRBD1. Trimming took 3 bases from V and 5 from J; bases not matched to a gene: 5. Germline CDR1 is KGHSH and CDR2 is LQKENI. CDR3 length: 15 amino acids.

This chain joins TRBV7-3 and TRBJ2-1; D is possibly TRBD2 (6 bases). Germline V gene sequence: CDR1 SGHTA, CDR2 FQGTGA. Trimming left V 7 bases short and J 8 bases short, with 15 bases between. This CDR3 is built from 13 residues. This chain's CDR3 is CASTDTPGDEQFF. In DNA form, the CDR3 reads TGTGCCAGCACCGACACTCCGGGGGATGAGCAGTTCTTC.

The chain couples TRBV2 to TRBJ2-3, with 8 positions matching TRBD2. The V segment lost 4 bases and the J segment 0 bases; nucleotides outside the gene matches: 3. This CDR3 has 15 amino acids. The V gene's germline CDR1 is SNHLY and CDR2 FYNNEI. The CDR3 DNA is TGTGCCAGCAGTGGTTCGGGGGGGAGCACAGATACGCAGTATTTT. Protein product: CASSGSGGSTDTQYF.

J is TRBJ2-7 and V is TRBV4-1, with D possibly being TRBD1 (5 bases). Trimming took off 4 bases at V and 6 bases at J, with 10 bases between the two ends. CDR3 length equals 12 residues. The germline V gene encodes CDR1 MGHRA and CDR2 YSYEKL. CDR3 protein: CASSRGHSEQYF. The CDR3 DNA reads TGCGCCAGCAGCCGCGGACATTCCGAGCAGTACTTC.

The chain couples TRBV7-9 to TRBJ2-1; TRBD2 aligns across 10 bases. Germline trimming cut 5 bases from V and 8 bases from J; bases unmatched to any gene: 9. The CDR3 consists of 15 residues. The germline CDR1 and CDR2 sequences are SEHNR and FQNEAQ (reference sequence). The CDR3 bases are TGTGCCAGCAGCCCCACTAGCGGGGTAGGGGATGAGCAGTTCTTC. It yields the protein CASSPTSGVGDEQFF.

The genes are TRBV11-2 and TRBJ2-3; 10 bases map to TRBD2. CDR1 is SGHAT and CDR2 is FQNNGV in the germline V gene. The CDR3 covers 16 residues. Trimming at V came to 1 base and at J to 6 bases, leaving 7 bases not matched to a gene. The chain's CDR3 is CASSLGSSGSADTQYF. CDR3 in DNA: TGTGCCAGCAGCTTAGGATCTAGCGGGAGTGCGGATACGCAGTATTTT.

V and J are TRBV2 and TRBJ2-3, with 7 positions matching TRBD1. Trimming took 6 bases from V and 1 from J; bases not matched to a gene: 4. This CDR3 contains 14 residues. CDR1 SNHLY and CDR2 FYNNEI come from the germline V gene. CDR3 region: CASRTGLGTDTQYF. In DNA, the CDR3 is TGTGCCAGCAGGACAGGGTTGGGCACAGATACGCAGTATTTT.

The chain combines TRBV12-5 with TRBJ2-5; tentatively, D is TRBD1 (6 bases). The length of the CDR3 is 13 residues. V lost 5 bases to trimming and J lost 5 bases, with 12 bases between them. Germline loops: CDR1 LGHNT, CDR2 FRNRAP. The CDR3 region is CASGTGMGETQYF. The DNA for the CDR3 is TGTGCTAGTGGTACAGGGATGGGGGAGACCCAGTACTTC.

This chain links TRBV7-6 with TRBJ1-4; TRBD1 might be the D (6 bases). The germline CDR1 and CDR2 sequences are SGHVS and FNYEAQ. The CDR3 has 15 amino acids. The germline V and J ends were trimmed by 5 bases and 2 bases, with 12 bases remaining between them. The CDR3: CASSRDRQTNEKLFF. Here the CDR3 DNA reads TGTGCCAGCAGCCGAGACAGGCAGACTAATGAAAAACTGTTTTTT.

The chain combines TRBV5-4 with TRBJ2-5; D is perhaps TRBD2 (6 bases). CDR3 length equals 13 residues. V was cut by 4 bases and J by 3 bases, with 10 bases left in between. In germline, CDR1 is SGHNT, CDR2 YYREEE (reference sequence). The DNA of the CDR3 is TGTGCCAGCAGCCGTCCGGGGGAAGAGACCCAGTACTTC. Its translation is CASSRPGEETQYF.

This rearrangement joins TRBV7-3 to TRBJ2-5; 11 bases are a match to TRBD2. The better agreement between TRBJ2-7 and the DNA end casts doubt on the J call. Germline V gene sequence: CDR1 SGHTA, CDR2 FQGTGA. The CDR3 length is 15 residues. The CDR3 DNA follows: TGTGCCAGCAGCTCGTCTAGCGGGAGGCTTGGCGAGCAGTACTTC. Its protein is CASSSSSGRLGEQYF.

The V call is TRBV4-1, the J call TRBJ2-2; D is perhaps TRBD1 (5 bases). There are 16 residues in the CDR3. V was trimmed by 5 bases and J by 0 bases, leaving 13 bases between them. CDR1 and CDR2 from the germline V gene are MGHRA and YSYEKL. The CDR3 bases are TGCGCCAGCAGCACGACAGCCTACGCGAACACCGGGGAGCTGTTTTTT. This gives the protein CASSTTAYANTGELFF.

This chain connects TRBV19 to TRBJ2-7; 10 positions agree with TRBD2. The CDR3 extends over 17 amino acids. V lost 1 base and J lost 1; bases outside the gene matches: 7. Germline assignment: CDR1 LNHDA and CDR2 SQIVND (reference sequence). The DNA for the CDR3 is TGTGCCAGTAGTATAGGGTTTAGCGGGAGGTCGTCCTACGAGCAGTACTTC. It encodes CASSIGFSGRSSYEQYF.

Concerning this clone itself: The junction shows a germline mismatch at one end, possibly a read error. Other DNA sequences from this sample encode an identical CDR3 as well. J is TRBJ2-5 and V is TRBV29-1; D assignment may be TRBD1 or TRBD2 (5 bases each). The CDR3 runs 11 residues. From germline, CDR1 is SQVTM and CDR2 ANQGSEA. The CDR3 DNA follows: TGTAGCGTTGACGCTGGGGCGACCCAGTACTTC. It encodes CSVDAGATQYF.